Below are 19 T cell receptor beta chains sequenced from a single sample in a study of blood T cell repertoires in COVID-19. Sequencing was performed with immunoSEQ multiplex PCR; in TCRdb, only in-frame clones are kept and a portion is missing. The data contain some 140,000 clones, about 78% of them seen just once; the ten biggest clones take up 10% to 11%. The sample was peripheral blood. These receptors were obtained from a man between 60 and 75 years old who had recovered from COVID-19.

The chain carries TRBV4-3 and TRBJ2-7; 12 bases match TRBD2. J gave up 0 bases and V 3 bases, and 6 bases lay outside the gene matches. This CDR3 is 17 amino acids long. The germline CDR1 and CDR2 sequences are LGHNA and YSLEER. In DNA, the CDR3 is TGCGCCAGCAGCCACGGACTAGCGGGGATTTTCTCCTACGAGCAGTACTTC. The encoded protein is CASSHGLAGIFSYEQYF.

The chain uses TRBV6-2 or TRBV6-3 and TRBJ2-2; D is perhaps TRBD2 (5 bases). The CDR3 contains 15 residues. The ends were cut back, 2 bases at V and 5 bases at J, with 12 bases in the middle. CDR1 is MNHEY, CDR2 SVGEGT, per germline. The CDR3 sequence: CASSYETTRTGELFF. The CDR3 nucleotides read TGTGCCAGCAGTTACGAGACTACGAGGACCGGGGAGCTGTTTTTT.

This clone was observed a handful of times. Other DNA sequences of this sample code for an identical CDR3. The V call is TRBV9, the J call TRBJ1-3; unclear D gene. V lost 4 bases and J 8 bases, leaving 10 bases between the germline ends. The CDR3 spans 12 residues. Germline CDR1 reads SGDLS; CDR2 reads YYNGEE. As DNA, the CDR3 is TGTGCCAGCAGCCCCAACGCGGACACCATATATTTT. It specifies CASSPNADTIYF.

This rearrangement joins TRBV11-2 to TRBJ2-3; D is undetermined. Germline CDR1 reads SGHAT; CDR2 reads FQNNGV. CDR3 length equals 13 residues. Between the trimmed V and J ends, which lost 0 bases and 4 bases, there was a span of 5 bases. The CDR3 loop reads CASSLDPSDTQYF. CDR3 nucleotides: TGTGCCAGCAGCTTAGACCCGTCAGATACGCAGTATTTT.

This clone has just one count. The rearrangement uses TRBV10-3 and TRBJ2-2; 10 nucleotides agree with TRBD2. This CDR3 has 17 amino acids. V lost 3 bases, J lost 0 bases, and 4 bases stayed unmatched. Germline CDR1 and CDR2: ENHRY and SYGVKD. The CDR3 protein is CAISEPGLATNTGELFF. CDR3 coding DNA: TGTGCCATCAGTGAACCGGGACTAGCGACGAACACCGGGGAGCTGTTTTTT.

This chain connects TRBV28 to TRBJ2-7; weak D call: TRBD1 (6 bases). V lost 7 bases and J 10 bases, leaving 17 bases between the germline ends. CDR1 and CDR2 (germline): MDHEN, SYDVKM. The CDR3 spans 12 residues. In DNA, the CDR3 is TGTGCCAGCACAACTTCTCAGGGGTCTCAGTACTTC. This gives the protein CASTTSQGSQYF. The whole variable domain, filled in from reference TRBV28 and TRBJ2-7, reads DVKVTQSSRYLVKRTGEKVFLECVQDMDHENMFWYRQDPGLGLRLIYFSYDVKMKEKGDIPEGYSVSREKKERFSLILESASTNQTSMYLCASTTSQGSQYFGPGTRLTVT.

This sequence joins TRBV5-6 and TRBJ1-2; TRBD1 aligns across 9 bases. This CDR3 has 14 amino acids. V trimming: 3 bases; J trimming: 5 bases; junction bases outside the gene matches: 5. Germline CDR1 reads SGHDT; CDR2 reads YYEEEE. CDR3 loop: CASSWGQGGYGYTF. The DNA of the CDR3 is TGTGCCAGCAGCTGGGGACAGGGTGGGTATGGCTACACCTTC.

The V gene is TRBV30, the J gene TRBJ1-1, with unresolved D. The V end was cut by 4 bases, the J end by 2 bases, with 5 bases between. This CDR3 contains 11 residues. Looked up from germline, CDR1 is GTSNPN and CDR2 is SVGIG (reference sequence). Here the CDR3 reads CAWKANTEAFF. The CDR3 nucleotides are TGTGCCTGGAAAGCCAACACTGAAGCTTTCTTT.

The J gene is TRBJ2-5, the V gene TRBV7-2; 11 bases agree with TRBD2. With 5 bases clipped from V and 1 base from J, the junction kept 6 bases outside the gene matches. This CDR3 is built from 16 residues. Germline V gives CDR1 SGHTA, CDR2 FQGNSA. CDR3 sequence (DNA): TGTGCCAGCAGCGCAGGGACTAGCGGACCCCAAGAGACCCAGTACTTC. Amino acids: CASSAGTSGPQETQYF. Full variable domain (remainder filled in from reference TRBV7-2 and TRBJ2-5): GAGVSQSPSNKVTEKGKDVELRCDPISGHTALYWYRQSLGQGLEFLIYFQGNSAPDKSGLPSDRFSAERTGGSVSTLTIQRTQQEDSAVYLCASSAGTSGPQETQYFGPGTRLLVL.

The chain combines TRBV5-5 with TRBJ1-6; D gene unclear. This CDR3 contains 13 residues. Trimming removed 4 bases from V and 8 bases from J, with 10 bases in between. Germline V lookup: CDR1 SGHKS, CDR2 YYEKEE (reference sequence). CDR3 bases: TGTGCCAGCAGCCTGGGCGGGGATTCACCCCTCCACTTT. Translating gives CASSLGGDSPLHF. The full variable domain, with the rest looked up from reference TRBV5-5 and TRBJ1-6, is DAGVTQSPTHLIKTRGQQVTLRCSPISGHKSVSWYQQVLGQGPQFIFQYYEKEERGRGNFPDRFSARQFPNYSSELNVNALLLGDSALYLCASSLGGDSPLHFGNGTRLTVT.

V and J are TRBV7-2 and TRBJ2-5; TRBD2 agrees at 16 bases. Germline CDR1 SGHTA, CDR2 FQGNSA. V was clipped by 1 base and J by 6 bases; unmatched bases: 8. This CDR3 spans 18 amino acids. The CDR3 bases are TGTGCCAGCAGCTTAGTGGGGACTAGCGGGGGGGCTATGAAGACCCAGTACTTC. Amino acid sequence: CASSLVGTSGGAMKTQYF.

This clone was observed once. V is TRBV2 and J is TRBJ2-3; 7 nucleotides align to TRBD2. CDR1 and CDR2 from the germline V gene are SNHLY and FYNNEI. V lost 7 bases and J lost 2; bases outside the gene matches: 6. The CDR3 covers 14 residues. The CDR3 bases are TGTGCCAGCACGAGGGAGGGGTCCACAGATACGCAGTATTTT. Amino acid sequence: CASTREGSTDTQYF.

V usage is TRBV11-2 and J usage is TRBJ2-5; D uncertain. This CDR3 region has 11 residues. Germline lookup yields CDR1 SGHAT and CDR2 FQNNGV. V was pared by 5 bases and J by 1 base, with 2 bases between. The CDR3 loop is CASSLQETQYF. CDR3 DNA: TGTGCCAGCAGCCTCCAAGAGACCCAGTACTTC.

The rearrangement uses TRBV5-1 and TRBJ2-3; 7 bases are a match to TRBD2. The germline V gene has CDR1 SGHRS and CDR2 YFSETQ. This CDR3 is built from 15 residues. J was trimmed by 0 bases and V by 2 bases; bases with no gene match: 3. CDR3 nucleotide sequence: TGCGCCAGCAGCTTTAGCGGGCGGAGCACAGATACGCAGTATTTT. It encodes CASSFSGRSTDTQYF.

The chain combines TRBV5-5 with TRBJ2-3, with D possibly being TRBD2 (5 bases). Trimming took 2 bases from V and 1 from J, leaving 8 bases between them. The CDR3 loop spans 14 amino acids. CDR1 and CDR2 from the germline V gene are SGHKS and YYEKEE (reference sequence). The CDR3 nucleotides read TGTGCCAGCAGCTTTCGAGCGGGCACAGATACGCAGTATTTT. Amino acid sequence: CASSFRAGTDTQYF.

V and J are TRBV3-1 (or the pseudogene TRBV3-2) and TRBJ2-7, with D perhaps matching TRBD1 (5 bases). Looked up from germline, CDR1 is LGHDT and CDR2 is YNNKEL (reference sequence). The CDR3 covers 13 residues. Trimming took 1 base from V and 6 from J, leaving 10 bases between them. The DNA of the CDR3 is TGTGCCAGCAGCCAAGTGGCCAGGGCCGAGCAGTACTTC. Protein: CASSQVARAEQYF.

This clone has more than one count but fewer than ten. The V and J genes are TRBV18 and TRBJ2-3; TRBD2 is a possible D gene (6 bases). CDR1 KGHSH and CDR2 LQKENI come from the germline V gene. Deletions cut 5 bases from V and 6 bases from J, with 15 bases between. This CDR3 is 14 amino acids long. This chain's CDR3 is CASSGGSGTDTQYF. CDR3 sequence (DNA): TGTGCCAGCTCAGGAGGTTCGGGGACTGATACGCAGTATTTT.

The chain is built from TRBV5-1 and TRBJ2-2; 7 bases map to TRBD1. V shed 4 bases and J 7 bases; nucleotides not matched to a gene: 10. The V gene's germline CDR1 is SGHRS and CDR2 YFSETQ. The CDR3 runs to 15 residues. CDR3 nucleotide sequence: TGCGCCAGCAGCCCTCGGACAGGAGGCGGCGGGGAGCTGTTTTTT. Protein: CASSPRTGGGGELFF.

This chain uses TRBV7-8 with TRBJ2-6, with D hard to call. Looked up from germline, CDR1 is SGHVS and CDR2 is FQNEAQ. Trimming took 1 base from V and 0 from J, leaving 7 bases between them. This CDR3 is 16 amino acids long. CDR3 nucleotide sequence: TGTGCCAGCAGCTTAGAACGGTCCTCTGGGGCCAACGTCCTGACTTTC. It is translated as CASSLERSSGANVLTF.